The 19 T cell receptor beta chains listed next were all sequenced from one sample in a study of response to subunit inactivated influenza vaccine. TCRdb re-called the RT-PCR reads with MiXCR, one entry per CDR3 protein. Of roughly 650,000 distinct CDR3 sequences listed, about 15% are singletons. Sample: PBMCs from blood, taken roughly 12 days after vaccination. The receptors were gathered from a man in his forties or fifties who received an inactivated influenza vaccine.

The rearrangement links TRBV28 to TRBJ2-3; 8 nucleotides line up with TRBD1. This CDR3 region has 15 residues. The germline CDR1 and CDR2 sequences are MDHEN and SYDVKM. Trimming cost V 3 bases and J 9 bases; bases outside gene matches: 11. CDR3 coding DNA: TGTGCCAGCAGTTTGCAGGGGGCGGGAACCCTGACGCAGTATTTT. This encodes CASSLQGAGTLTQYF.

This chain joins TRBV11-2 and TRBJ2-6; D not resolved. CDR3 length equals 16 residues. With 2 bases removed from V and 2 bases from J, the gap between germline ends came to 10 bases. Germline V gives CDR1 SGHAT, CDR2 FQNNGV. CDR3 bases: TGTGCCAGCAGCTTAAGGGCGAGAGCTGGGGCCAACGTCCTGACTTTC. The encoded protein is CASSLRARAGANVLTF.

This chain joins TRBV4-3 and TRBJ1-1, with 9 positions matching TRBD1. CDR1 is LGHNA, CDR2 YSLEER, per germline. V lost 0 bases and J lost 6; bases outside the gene matches: 5. The CDR3 contains 15 residues. CDR3 sequence (DNA): TGCGCCAGCAGCCAAGACGGGACAGGGTTTGCTGAAGCTTTCTTT. This encodes CASSQDGTGFAEAFF.

This chain links TRBV10-3 with TRBJ2-7; TRBD1 agrees at 10 bases. V lost 6 bases and J lost 2; bases outside the gene matches: 1. The CDR3 is 13 amino acids. CDR1 is ENHRY and CDR2 is SYGVKD in the germline V gene. For the CDR3, the DNA is TGTGCCATCAGGGGACAGGGGCCCTACGAGCAGTACTTC. This gives the protein CAIRGQGPYEQYF.

The rearrangement uses TRBV11-1 and TRBJ2-1, with 7 bases that match TRBD1. The CDR3 consists of 17 residues. After removal of 2 bases from V and 6 bases from J, the junction contained 13 bases not matched to a gene. Germline loops: CDR1 SGHAT, CDR2 FQDESV (reference sequence). This CDR3 is CASSLRPGQRIGNEQFF. In DNA form, the CDR3 reads TGTGCCAGCAGCTTACGCCCGGGACAGCGTATTGGCAATGAGCAGTTCTTC.

Only one count was recorded for this clonotype. V is TRBV7-9 and J is TRBJ1-2; D is possibly TRBD1 (5 bases). V dropped 4 bases and J dropped 4 bases, with 19 bases sitting between them. CDR3 length equals 16 residues. In germline, CDR1 is SEHNR, CDR2 FQNEAQ (reference sequence). The CDR3, as DNA: TGTGCCAGCAGCTCTTATAGGGGCACCAATACCTATGGCTACACCTTC. Protein: CASSSYRGTNTYGYTF.

This clonotype was counted many times. J is TRBJ2-1 and V is TRBV27; 7 bases agree with TRBD2. Unmatched junction bases numbered 13, after V lost 5 bases and J lost 0 bases. The germline V gene encodes CDR1 MNHEY and CDR2 SMNVEV (reference sequence). This CDR3 contains 18 residues. The CDR3 bases are TGTGCCAGCAGTCCCCGGGGGGAAGCGGGGTACTCCTACAATGAGCAGTTCTTC. It is translated as CASSPRGEAGYSYNEQFF.

This clonotype has just a few counts. This chain joins TRBV12-3 or TRBV12-4 and TRBJ2-1; D may be TRBD2 (6 bases). V shed 6 bases and J shed 10 bases, with 16 bases lying between them. The CDR3 extends over 13 amino acids. The CDR3 DNA sequence: TGTGCCAGCAGCCAACGGGACTCCGGGGAGCAGTTCTTC. This gives the protein CASSQRDSGEQFF.

This clonotype was observed a handful of times. This chain joins TRBV20-1 and TRBJ2-1; 8 nucleotides align to TRBD2. Germline V gives CDR1 DFQATT, CDR2 SNEGSKA (reference sequence). J was trimmed by 7 bases and V by 6 bases; bases with no gene match: 8. CDR3 length equals 13 residues. CDR3 in amino acids: CSAVGTSTNEQFF. CDR3 bases: TGCAGTGCCGTCGGGACTAGTACGAATGAGCAGTTCTTC.

The sample holds a few counts of this clonotype. The rearrangement links TRBV12-3 or TRBV12-4 to TRBJ2-7, with TRBD2 matching over 12 bases. V shed 2 bases and J 6 bases; nucleotides not matched to a gene: 5. The CDR3 is made up of 15 amino acids. The CDR3 sequence: CASSLRLAGDGEQYF. The CDR3 nucleotides are TGTGCCAGCAGTTTACGACTAGCGGGAGATGGCGAGCAGTACTTC.

The gene calls are TRBV4-1 and TRBJ2-1, with D tentatively TRBD1 or TRBD2 (5 bases each). The CDR3 sequence is 15 residues long. From germline, CDR1 is MGHRA and CDR2 YSYEKL. V lost 3 bases and J 0 bases, leaving 9 bases between the germline ends. DNA for the CDR3: TGCGCCAGCAGCCACCGAGGGGACTCCTACAATGAGCAGTTCTTC. Protein product: CASSHRGDSYNEQFF.

The chain couples TRBV28 to TRBJ1-1; D remains ambiguous. This CDR3 has 11 amino acids. V was clipped by 6 bases and J by 8 bases, with 10 bases between them. CDR1 MDHEN and CDR2 SYDVKM come from the germline V gene. Here the CDR3 reads CASRLSSEAFF. The CDR3 DNA reads as TGTGCCAGCAGACTCTCGTCCGAAGCTTTCTTT. Full variable domain (missing parts from reference TRBV28 and TRBJ1-1): DVKVTQSSRYLVKRTGEKVFLECVQDMDHENMFWYRQDPGLGLRLIYFSYDVKMKEKGDIPEGYSVSREKKERFSLILESASTNQTSMYLCASRLSSEAFFGQGTRLTVV.

This clonotype came up a few times. The rearrangement uses TRBV4-3 and TRBJ2-1; TRBD2 is a possible D gene (5 bases). Trimming took off 1 base at V and 9 bases at J, with 10 bases between the two ends. This CDR3 region has 13 residues. Germline-derived CDR1 and CDR2 are LGHNA and YSLEER. CDR3 DNA: TGCGCCAGCAGCCAAGCTGCAGGAGGTGAGCAGTTCTTC. Amino acids: CASSQAAGGEQFF.

This CDR3 reads CASSDGQGPGANVLTF. As DNA, the CDR3 is TGTGCCAGCAGTGACGGACAGGGGCCCGGGGCCAACGTCCTGACTTTC. The rearrangement links TRBV12-3 or TRBV12-4 to TRBJ2-6; TRBD1 agrees at 9 bases. The CDR3 spans 16 residues. The ends lost 5 bases at V and 4 bases at J; junction bases unmatched: 6.

The chain is built from TRBV2 and TRBJ2-4; D ambiguous. CDR1 and CDR2 (germline): SNHLY, FYNNEI. Trimming removed 7 bases from V and 4 bases from J, with 5 bases in between. The length of the CDR3 is 11 residues. CDR3: CASIQKNIQYF. The CDR3, as DNA: TGTGCCAGCATCCAGAAAAACATTCAGTACTTC. The full variable domain, rest sourced from reference TRBV2 and TRBJ2-4, is EPEVTQTPSHQVTQMGQEVILRCVPISNHLYFYWYRQILGQKVEFLVSFYNNEISEKSEIFDDQFSVERPDGSNFTLKIRSTKLEDSAMYFCASIQKNIQYFGAGTRLSVL.

The sample holds many counts of this clonotype. This chain links TRBV29-1 with TRBJ2-1, with 9 bases aligning to TRBD2. This CDR3 spans 15 amino acids. Germline trimming cut 4 bases from V and 4 bases from J; bases unmatched to any gene: 8. From germline, CDR1 is SQVTM and CDR2 ANQGSEA. The CDR3 nucleotides read TGCAGCGTTGGGCGGGGGACTAGCCCATACAATGAGCAGTTCTTC. It is translated as CSVGRGTSPYNEQFF.

This chain connects TRBV20-1 to TRBJ1-5; TRBD1 is a possible D gene (6 bases). V lost 2 bases, J lost 1 base, and 21 bases lay in between. This CDR3 region has 18 residues. The germline gives CDR1 DFQATT, CDR2 SNEGSKA (reference sequence). The CDR3 protein is CSARSKWGTSTSNQPQHF. The CDR3 DNA reads TGCAGTGCTAGATCCAAATGGGGGACATCTACGAGCAATCAGCCCCAGCATTTT.

There are a few counts of this clonotype. The chain has TRBV7-2 and TRBJ2-5, with TRBD1 matching over 10 bases. The J segment lost 1 base and the V segment lost 6 bases, leaving 8 bases of the junction unmatched. Germline loops: CDR1 SGHTA, CDR2 FQGNSA. The CDR3 sequence is 16 residues long. For the CDR3, the DNA is TGTGCCAGCAGAAGACGTGGGACAGGGGTCCAAGAGACCCAGTACTTC. Protein product: CASRRRGTGVQETQYF.

In its sample, this clonotype was seen a few times. The chain employs TRBV7-2 and TRBJ2-7; no clear D gene. The germline V and J ends were trimmed by 0 bases and 6 bases, with 12 bases remaining between them. The CDR3 covers 14 residues. The germline CDR1 and CDR2 sequences are SGHTA and FQGNSA. The CDR3 is CASSLANLGSEQYF. DNA of the CDR3: TGTGCCAGCAGCTTAGCGAACCTCGGCAGCGAGCAGTACTTC.